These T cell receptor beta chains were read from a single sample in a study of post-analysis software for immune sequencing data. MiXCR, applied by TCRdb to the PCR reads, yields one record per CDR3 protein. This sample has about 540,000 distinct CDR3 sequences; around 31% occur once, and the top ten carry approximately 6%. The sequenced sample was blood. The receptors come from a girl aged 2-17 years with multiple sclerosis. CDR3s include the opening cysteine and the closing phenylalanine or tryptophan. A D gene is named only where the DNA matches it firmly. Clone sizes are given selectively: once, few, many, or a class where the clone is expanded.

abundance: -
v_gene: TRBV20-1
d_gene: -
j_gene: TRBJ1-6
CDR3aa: CSAQRGAGYSPLHF
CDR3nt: TGCAGTGCCCAGAGAGGGGCGGGGTATTCACCCCTCCACTTT

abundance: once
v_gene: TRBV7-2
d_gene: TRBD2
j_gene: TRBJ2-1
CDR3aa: CASSLTASGGLGEQFF
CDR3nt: TGTGCCAGCAGCTTAACTGCTAGCGGGGGGCTTGGTGAGCAGTTCTTC

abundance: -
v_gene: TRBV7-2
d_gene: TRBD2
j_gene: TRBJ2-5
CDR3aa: CASSLDSASGIGTQYF
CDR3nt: TGTGCCAGCAGCTTAGATAGCGCTAGCGGTATCGGGACCCAGTACTTC

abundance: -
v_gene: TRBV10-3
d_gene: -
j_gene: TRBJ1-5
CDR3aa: CAISEPTRGGRQPQHF
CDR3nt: TGTGCCATCAGTGAACCGACTAGGGGGGGGCGGCAGCCCCAGCATTTT

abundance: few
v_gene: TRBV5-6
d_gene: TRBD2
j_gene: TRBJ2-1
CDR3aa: CASSPLGRGAGNEQFF
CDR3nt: TGTGCCAGCAGCCCCTTGGGGCGGGGGGCTGGCAATGAGCAGTTCTTC

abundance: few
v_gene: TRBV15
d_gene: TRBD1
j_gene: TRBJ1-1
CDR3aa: CATRTGDTMNTEAFF
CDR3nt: TGTGCCACCAGGACAGGGGATACCATGAACACTGAAGCTTTCTTT

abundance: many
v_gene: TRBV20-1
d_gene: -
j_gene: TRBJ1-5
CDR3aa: CSAYGQGQRHF
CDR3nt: TGCAGTGCTTATGGACAAGGCCAGAGGCATTTT

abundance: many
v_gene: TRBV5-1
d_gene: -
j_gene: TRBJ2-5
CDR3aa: CASSLQSQETQYF
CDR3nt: TGCGCCAGCAGCTTACAATCCCAGGAGACCCAGTACTTC

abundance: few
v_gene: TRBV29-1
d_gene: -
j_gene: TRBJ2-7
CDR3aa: CSVDLATEPYEQYF
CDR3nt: TGCAGCGTTGACCTCGCGACGGAACCCTACGAGCAGTACTTC

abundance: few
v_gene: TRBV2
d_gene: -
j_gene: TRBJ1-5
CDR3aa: CTSRSPIGDQPQHF
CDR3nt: TGTACCAGCAGGTCCCCAATCGGGGATCAGCCCCAGCATTTT

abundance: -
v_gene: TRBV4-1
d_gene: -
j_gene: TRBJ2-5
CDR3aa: CASSPGFRDETQYF
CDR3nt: TGCGCCAGCAGCCCGGGGTTTAGGGATGAGACCCAGTACTTC

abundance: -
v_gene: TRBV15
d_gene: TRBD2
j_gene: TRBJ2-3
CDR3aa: CATSRGGEGTDTQYF
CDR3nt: TGTGCCACCAGCAGGGGGGGGGAGGGCACAGATACGCAGTATTTT

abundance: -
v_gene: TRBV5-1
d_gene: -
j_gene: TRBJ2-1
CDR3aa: CASSLKEQLVQFF
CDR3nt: TGCGCCAGCAGCTTGAAGGAGCAGTTAGTGCAGTTCTTC

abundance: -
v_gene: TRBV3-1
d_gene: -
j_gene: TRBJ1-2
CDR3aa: CASSQDRSYYGYTF
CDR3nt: TGTGCCAGCAGCCAAGACAGGTCCTACTATGGCTACACCTTC

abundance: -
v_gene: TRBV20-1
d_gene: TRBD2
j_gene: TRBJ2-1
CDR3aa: CSARTLAGSSYNEQFF
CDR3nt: TGCAGTGCTAGAACCCTAGCGGGAAGCTCCTACAATGAGCAGTTCTTC

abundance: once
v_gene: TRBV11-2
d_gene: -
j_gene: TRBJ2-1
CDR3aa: CASSSLGTDYNEQFF
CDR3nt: TGTGCCAGCAGCAGCTTGGGGACTGACTACAATGAGCAGTTCTTC

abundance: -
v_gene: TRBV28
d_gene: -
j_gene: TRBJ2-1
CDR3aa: CASSLSGNQRNEQFF
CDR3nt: TGTGCCAGCAGTTTATCCGGGAACCAACGCAATGAGCAGTTCTTC

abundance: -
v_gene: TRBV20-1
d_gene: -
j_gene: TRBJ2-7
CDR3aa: CSAGDSGYSYEQYF
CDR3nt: TGCAGTGCTGGCGACAGCGGTTACTCCTACGAGCAGTACTTC

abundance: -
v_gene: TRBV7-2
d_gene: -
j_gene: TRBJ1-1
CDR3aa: CASSLAPSRRNTEAFF
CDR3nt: TGTGCCAGCAGCTTAGCTCCGTCCCGAAGGAACACTGAAGCTTTCTTT

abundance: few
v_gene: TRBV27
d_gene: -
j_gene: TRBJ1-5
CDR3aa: CARPLPRGRTNQPQHF
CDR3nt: TGTGCCAGACCACTCCCCAGGGGCAGGACTAATCAGCCCCAGCATTTT

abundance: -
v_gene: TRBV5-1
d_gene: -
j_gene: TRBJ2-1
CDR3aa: CASSSASGTDYNEQFF
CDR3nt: TGCGCCAGCAGCTCGGCCTCCGGGACTGACTACAATGAGCAGTTCTTC

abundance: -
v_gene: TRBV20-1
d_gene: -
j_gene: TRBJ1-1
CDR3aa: CSAGGTRRMNTEAFF
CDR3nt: TGCAGTGCTGGGGGCACGAGACGGATGAACACTGAAGCTTTCTTT

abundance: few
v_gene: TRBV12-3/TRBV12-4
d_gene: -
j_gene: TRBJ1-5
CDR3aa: CASQVSSNQPQHF
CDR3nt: TGTGCCAGCCAGGTTTCCTCCAATCAGCCCCAGCATTTT

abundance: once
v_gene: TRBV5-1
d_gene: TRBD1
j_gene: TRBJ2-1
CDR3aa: CASSSGQGDVEQFF
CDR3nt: TGCGCCAGCAGCTCGGGACAGGGGGATGTCGAGCAGTTCTTC